This T cell receptor (beta chain) was sequenced for a study of T-cell memory formation after mild COVID-19. In the study overall: Clusters of TCRs were largely donor specific. Overall study results and limits: Shrinking CD4+ clones were chiefly CM and EM; CD8+ ones were chiefly EMRA. Second-wave clones peaking on day 37 lacked confirmed SARS-CoV-2 specificity.

The CDR3 runs 15 residues. J gave up 5 bases and V 1 base, and 2 bases lay outside the gene matches. Constant-segment primers served in 5'RACE that generated TCR alpha and TCR beta cDNA libraries bearing sample barcodes and UMIs. From the 5' RACE reads, TCRdb called clonotypes with MiXCR, one entry per CDR3 protein. Found here are under 300,000 distinct CDR3 sequences, approximately 8% of them singletons; the top ten hold about 20%. This clonotype was seen many times. Its antigen is unknown. Sample: PBMCs or a T cell subset sorted from them (not recorded which). This rearrangement joins TRBV12-3 or TRBV12-4 to TRBJ1-4, with 9 bases fitting TRBD1. The source of this sequence is a man between 18 and 35 years old who had mild COVID-19 (a few samples of this study predate the infection). Cell type and time point are not known. In nucleotides, the CDR3 is TGTGCCAGCAGTTTAGTGGGACAGGGCAATGAAAAACTGTTTTTT. Its translation: CASSLVGQGNEKLFF.